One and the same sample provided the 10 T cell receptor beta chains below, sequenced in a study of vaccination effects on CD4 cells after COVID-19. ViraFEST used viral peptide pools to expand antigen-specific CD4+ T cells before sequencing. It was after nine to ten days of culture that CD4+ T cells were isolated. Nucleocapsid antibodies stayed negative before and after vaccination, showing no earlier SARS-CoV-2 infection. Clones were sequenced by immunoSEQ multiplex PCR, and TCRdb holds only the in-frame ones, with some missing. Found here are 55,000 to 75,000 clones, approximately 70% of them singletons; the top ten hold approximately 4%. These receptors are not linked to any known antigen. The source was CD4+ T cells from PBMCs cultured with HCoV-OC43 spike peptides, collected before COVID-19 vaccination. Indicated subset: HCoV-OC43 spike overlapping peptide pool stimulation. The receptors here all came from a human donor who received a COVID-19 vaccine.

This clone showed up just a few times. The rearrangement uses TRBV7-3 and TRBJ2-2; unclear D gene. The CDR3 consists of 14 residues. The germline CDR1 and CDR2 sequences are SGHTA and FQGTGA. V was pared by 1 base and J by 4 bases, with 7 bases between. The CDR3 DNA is TGTGCCAGCAGCTTAAATGGCGGCACCGGGGAGCTGTTTTTT. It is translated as CASSLNGGTGELFF.

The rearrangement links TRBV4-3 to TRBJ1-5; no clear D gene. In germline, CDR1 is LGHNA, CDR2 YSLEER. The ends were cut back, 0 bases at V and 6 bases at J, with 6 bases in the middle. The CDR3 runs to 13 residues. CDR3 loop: CASSQDRGQPQHF. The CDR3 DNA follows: TGCGCCAGCAGCCAAGATCGGGGTCAGCCCCAGCATTTT.

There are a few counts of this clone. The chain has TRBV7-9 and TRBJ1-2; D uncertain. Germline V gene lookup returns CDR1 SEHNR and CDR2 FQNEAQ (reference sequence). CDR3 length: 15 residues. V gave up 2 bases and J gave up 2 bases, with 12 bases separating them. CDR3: CASSLSLAGNYGYTF. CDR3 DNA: TGTGCCAGCAGCTTATCCTTGGCGGGGAACTATGGCTACACCTTC.

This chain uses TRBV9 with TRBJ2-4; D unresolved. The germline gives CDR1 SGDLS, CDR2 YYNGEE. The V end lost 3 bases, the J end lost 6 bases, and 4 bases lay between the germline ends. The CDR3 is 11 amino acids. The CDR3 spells CASSDANIQYF. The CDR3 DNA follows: TGTGCCAGCAGCGACGCAAACATTCAGTACTTC.

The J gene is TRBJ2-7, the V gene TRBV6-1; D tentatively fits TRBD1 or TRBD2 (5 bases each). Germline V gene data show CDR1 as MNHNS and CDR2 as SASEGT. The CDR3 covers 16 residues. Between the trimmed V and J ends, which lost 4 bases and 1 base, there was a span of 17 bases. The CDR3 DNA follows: TGTGCCAGCAGTGTGGGGACGGGGAGCCTGTCCTACGAGCAGTACGTC. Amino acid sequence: CASSVGTGSLSYEQYV.

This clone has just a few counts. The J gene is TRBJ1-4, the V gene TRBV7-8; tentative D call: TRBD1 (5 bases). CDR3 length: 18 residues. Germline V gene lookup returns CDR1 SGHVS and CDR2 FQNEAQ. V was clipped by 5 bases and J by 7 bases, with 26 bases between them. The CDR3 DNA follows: TGTGCCAGCAGCCTAAAAATAAGGACCCTCGGCGGGGGTGAAAAACTGTTTTTT. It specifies CASSLKIRTLGGGEKLFF. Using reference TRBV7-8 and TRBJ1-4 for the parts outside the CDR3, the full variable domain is GAGVSQSPRYKVAKRGQDVALRCDPISGHVSLFWYQQALGQGPEFLTYFQNEAQLDKSGLPSDRFFAERPEGSVSTLKIQRTQQEDSAVYLCASSLKIRTLGGGEKLFFGSGTQLSVL.

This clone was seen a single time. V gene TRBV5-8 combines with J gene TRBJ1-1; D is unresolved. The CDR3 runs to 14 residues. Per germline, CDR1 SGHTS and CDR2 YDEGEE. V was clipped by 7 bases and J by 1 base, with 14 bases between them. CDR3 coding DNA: TGTGCCAGCCCCGCCGGCAGACCGAACACTGAAGCTTTCTTT. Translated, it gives CASPAGRPNTEAFF.

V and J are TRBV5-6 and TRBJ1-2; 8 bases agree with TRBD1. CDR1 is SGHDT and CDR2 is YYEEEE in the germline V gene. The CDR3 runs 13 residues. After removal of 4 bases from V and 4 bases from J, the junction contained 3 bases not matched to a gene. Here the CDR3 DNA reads TGTGCCAGCAGCCCAGGACAGGGCTATGGCTACACCTTC. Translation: CASSPGQGYGYTF.

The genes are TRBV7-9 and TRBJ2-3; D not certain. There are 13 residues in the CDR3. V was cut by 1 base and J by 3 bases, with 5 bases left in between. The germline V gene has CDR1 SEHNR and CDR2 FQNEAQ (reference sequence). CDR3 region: CASSLGATDTQYF. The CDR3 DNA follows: TGTGCCAGCAGCTTAGGGGCGACAGATACGCAGTATTTT.

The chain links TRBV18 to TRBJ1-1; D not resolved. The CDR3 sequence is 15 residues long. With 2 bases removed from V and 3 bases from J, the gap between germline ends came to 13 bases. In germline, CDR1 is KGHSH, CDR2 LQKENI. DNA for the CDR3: TGTGCCAGCTCACCATTAGGAAGACGGGACACTGAAGCTTTCTTT. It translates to CASSPLGRRDTEAFF.